The 29 T cell receptor beta chains below were found in one sample sequenced in a study of T-cell reconstitution after alpha-beta-depleted transplantation in children (dated by TCRdb to about 2016). The library was generated by PCR. Sequencing was performed on an Illumina HiSeq 2500. To normalize quantification of the TCRbeta repertoire, the TCR libraries were built with molecular barcoding that relied on unique molecular identifiers. TCRdb reanalyzed the raw reads on its own, using fastp at Q25 for trimming and MiXCR for clone calling, and kept in-frame beta chains. Merged by CDR3 protein, the rows form single entries marked with the most common genes and DNA. The sample data list around 22,000 distinct CDR3 sequences, and 11% of these were observed just once. The ten largest clonotypes hold 23% of the sample. Material: PBMCs from the stem cell graft donor, obtained from the stem cell graft. Receptors originate from a human donor who donated a stem cell graft to a child with chronic granulomatous disease.

This clonotype was observed many times. This rearrangement joins TRBV5-6 to TRBJ1-1; D is undetermined. Trimming removed 2 bases from V and 6 bases from J, with 8 bases in between. The CDR3 has 12 amino acids. Per the germline V gene, CDR1 is SGHDT and CDR2 is YYEEEE. The CDR3 bases are TGTGCCAGCAGCTTCGGACGAGCTGAAGCTTTCTTT. Protein sequence: CASSFGRAEAFF.

This clonotype was found many times. The chain carries TRBV20-1 and TRBJ2-2; D unresolved. Germline CDR1 DFQATT, CDR2 SNEGSKA (reference sequence). CDR3 size: 13 residues. The V gene lost 5 bases and the J gene lost 6 bases, with 13 bases spanning the gap. The CDR3 DNA reads as TGCAGTGCTCCCGGGCCCCGGTCCGGGGAGCTGTTTTTT. It yields the protein CSAPGPRSGELFF.

Only a few counts were recorded for this clonotype. The gene calls are TRBV12-3 or TRBV12-4 and TRBJ2-1; tentatively, D is TRBD1 or TRBD2 (6 bases each). The CDR3 is 18 residues long. The V end lost 1 base, the J end lost 7 bases, and 23 bases lay between the germline ends. The CDR3 sequence is CASSLEGGSGLGGNEQFF. CDR3 nucleotide sequence: TGTGCCAGCAGTTTAGAAGGGGGGTCAGGGCTTGGCGGGAATGAGCAGTTCTTC.

At least ten counts were recorded for this clonotype. The chain combines TRBV15 with TRBJ2-1; possibly TRBD2 for D (6 bases). The CDR3 runs to 16 residues. The V end was cut by 6 bases, the J end by 5 bases, with 20 bases between. The germline gives CDR1 LNHNV, CDR2 YYDKDF (reference sequence). CDR3 sequence (DNA): TGTGCCACCAGTTCACAACTAGCTATTAGAAACAATGAGCAGTTCTTC. Translated, it gives CATSSQLAIRNNEQFF. The full variable domain, completed using reference TRBV15 and TRBJ2-1, is DAMVIQNPRYQVTQFGKPVTLSCSQTLNHNVMYWYQQKSSQAPKLLFHYYDKDFNNEADTPDNFQSRRPNTSFCFLDIRSPGLGDTAMYLCATSSQLAIRNNEQFFGPGTRLTVL.

This clonotype appeared many times. A junction boundary mismatches the germline segment, possibly from a read error. The chain links TRBV3-1 to TRBJ1-1; D unresolved. Looked up from germline, CDR1 is LGHDT and CDR2 is YNNKEL (reference sequence). CDR3 size: 17 residues. The CDR3 sequence is CACSQQAGGLWNTEAFF. CDR3 in DNA: TGTGCCTGCAGCCAGCAAGCGGGCGGCCTATGGAACACTGAAGCTTTCTTT.

This clonotype has a count of ten or more. The chain couples TRBV3-1 to TRBJ2-3, with D possibly TRBD1 on 5 matching bases. The CDR3 is 14 residues long. Trimming pared 0 bases from V and 3 bases from J, leaving 7 bases between. Germline CDR1 and CDR2: LGHDT and YNNKEL (reference sequence). CDR3 sequence reads: CASSQEAGTDTQYF. CDR3 sequence (DNA): TGTGCCAGCAGCCAAGAAGCAGGGACAGATACGCAGTATTTT.

In this sample, this clonotype turned up many times. The rearrangement uses TRBV5-1 and TRBJ2-1; 11 bases map to TRBD2. The CDR3 runs to 15 residues. CDR1 SGHRS and CDR2 YFSETQ come from the germline V gene. Unmatched junction bases numbered 6, after V lost 4 bases and J lost 6 bases. The CDR3 is CASSHTSGSRNEQFF. DNA for the CDR3: TGCGCCAGCAGCCACACTAGCGGGAGTCGCAATGAGCAGTTCTTC.

This clonotype has a count of ten or more. One end of the junction is discordant with germline, which a read error may explain. The rearrangement links TRBV7-7 to TRBJ2-7; TRBD1 or TRBD2 may be the D gene (6 bases each). There are 13 residues in the CDR3. From germline, CDR1 is SSHAT and CDR2 FNYEAQ (reference sequence). CDR3 coding DNA: TGTGCTAGCAGTTCCGAGGCGTGGGGGGCGCAGTACTTC. It yields the protein CASSSEAWGAQYF.

In the case of this clonotype: One end of the junction is discordant with germline, which a read error may explain. The chain couples TRBV4-2 to TRBJ2-1, with D perhaps assigned TRBD1 or TRBD2 (5 bases each). CDR3 size: 14 residues. The germline V gene has CDR1 LGHNA and CDR2 YNFKEQ. CDR3 in amino acids: CAISPGTHCYEQFF. The CDR3 region has the DNA TGTGCCATCAGCCCCGGGACCCACTGTTATGAGCAGTTCTTC.

The V gene is TRBV3-1, the J gene TRBJ1-3, with 8 nucleotides matching TRBD1. This CDR3 region has 15 residues. Germline-derived CDR1 and CDR2 are LGHDT and YNNKEL (reference sequence). The V and J ends lost 4 bases and 1 base, in that order; junction bases with no gene match: 3. In DNA, the CDR3 is TGTGCCAGCAGCCGAAACAGGGGGTCTGGAAACACCATATATTTT. Encoded protein: CASSRNRGSGNTIYF.

V and J are TRBV20-1 and TRBJ2-7, with D unclear. The V end lost 6 bases, the J end lost 4 bases, and 19 bases lay between the germline ends. Germline V CDR1 and CDR2: DFQATT, SNEGSKA (reference sequence). The CDR3 runs 14 residues. As DNA, the CDR3 is TGCAGTGCCTGGCCTTCTAGGCTATCGTACGAGCAGTACTTC. Translating gives CSAWPSRLSYEQYF.

This clonotype was picked up many times. The genes are TRBV27 and TRBJ1-1; TRBD1 might be the D (6 bases). V was cut by 6 bases and J by 0 bases, with 11 bases left in between. This CDR3 has 14 amino acids. CDR1 and CDR2 from the germline V gene are MNHEY and SMNVEV (reference sequence). CDR3 DNA sequence: TGTGCCAGCAGGGCAGGGGTCATGAACACTGAAGCTTTCTTT. Translation: CASRAGVMNTEAFF.

This clonotype was seen a handful of times. A read error may be the cause here, since a much bigger clone is one base away. The rearrangement joins TRBV12-3 or TRBV12-4 to TRBJ2-5; 13 bases are a match to TRBD2. The CDR3 runs 18 residues. The CDR3 loop is CTSSPGTSGMGSQETQYF. CDR3 DNA sequence: TGTACCAGCAGTCCCGGGACTAGCGGGATGGGCAGTCAAGAGACCCAGTACTTC.

This clonotype counts as large. The chain couples TRBV12-3 or TRBV12-4 to TRBJ1-6; 9 positions agree with TRBD1. The CDR3 runs to 14 residues. V dropped 6 bases and J dropped 10; count of bases not matched to a gene: 7. The CDR3 DNA reads as TGTGCCAGCAGAGACGGGACAGGGCGATCACCCCTCCACTTT. As protein: CASRDGTGRSPLHF.

This clonotype has at least ten counts. The chain uses TRBV3-1 and TRBJ1-2; a weak D match, TRBD1 (5 bases). The V gene's germline CDR1 is LGHDT and CDR2 YNNKEL (reference sequence). There are 14 residues in the CDR3. The ends were cut back, 3 bases at V and 7 bases at J, with 15 bases in the middle. The CDR3, as DNA: TGTGCCAGCAGCCACGGGACGGATCTATTTGGCTACACCTTC. The encoded protein is CASSHGTDLFGYTF.

This sequence joins TRBV4-3 and TRBJ1-4; TRBD1 matches 7 bases. J gave up 7 bases and V 0 bases, and 5 bases lay outside the gene matches. This CDR3 contains 15 residues. The germline V gene has CDR1 LGHNA and CDR2 YSLEER. CDR3 bases: TGCGCCAGCAGCCAAGACATAGACAGGGTTGAAAAACTGTTTTTT. Its protein is CASSQDIDRVEKLFF.

This clonotype was detected ten times or more. V gene TRBV7-8 combines with J gene TRBJ2-7; 8 bases are a match to TRBD1. This CDR3 is built from 15 residues. The germline V gene encodes CDR1 SGHVS and CDR2 FQNEAQ. Trimming removed 1 base from V and 5 bases from J; junction bases left unmatched: 7. In nucleotides, the CDR3 is TGTGCCAGCAGCTTAGTTTGGACAGGGAGCGACGAGCAGTACTTC. Translating gives CASSLVWTGSDEQYF.

The genes are TRBV10-2 and TRBJ2-2, with D unclear. Per germline, CDR1 WSHSY and CDR2 SAAADI. Trimming pared 6 bases from V and 2 bases from J, leaving 7 bases between. The CDR3 runs 13 residues. In DNA form, the CDR3 reads TGCGCCAGCAGCGTCACAAACACCGGGGAGCTGTTTTTT. Encoded protein: CASSVTNTGELFF.

This clonotype was counted ten times or more. V usage is TRBV6-5 and J usage is TRBJ1-2, with 7 bases identical to TRBD1. Germline CDR1 and CDR2: MNHEY and SVGAGI. With 6 bases clipped from V and 1 base from J, the junction kept 11 bases outside the gene matches. This CDR3 has 16 residues. The CDR3 loop is CASSRLGTADNYGYTF. CDR3 bases: TGTGCCAGCAGCCGGCTTGGGACAGCTGATAACTATGGCTACACCTTC.

This clonotype has at least ten counts. This chain uses TRBV3-1 with TRBJ2-5; a possible D gene is TRBD1 (5 bases). Per the germline V gene, CDR1 is LGHDT and CDR2 is YNNKEL (reference sequence). Trimming left V 2 bases short and J 3 bases short, with 13 bases between. The CDR3 totals 15 residues. The CDR3 DNA reads as TGTGCCAGCAGCCAATCGGCAGGGCTGAAAGAGACCCAGTACTTC. This translates into CASSQSAGLKETQYF.

This clonotype was recorded at least ten times. The chain joins TRBV4-2 to TRBJ1-5; D is possibly TRBD1 (5 bases). The CDR3 totals 16 residues. V gave up 2 bases and J gave up 2 bases, with 13 bases separating them. Germline assignment: CDR1 LGHNA and CDR2 YNFKEQ. Here the CDR3 DNA reads TGTGCCAGCAGCCAAAATCGGGGCCTCGGCAATCAGCCCCAGCATTTT. Amino acid sequence: CASSQNRGLGNQPQHF.

V and J are TRBV14 and TRBJ2-3; weak D call: TRBD1 (6 bases). Germline CDR1 SGHDN, CDR2 FVKESK. V lost 4 bases, J lost 5 bases, and 16 bases lay in between. The CDR3 runs to 15 residues. Written as DNA, the CDR3 is TGTGCCAGCAGCCTGGGAGCAGGGGTGATAGATACGCAGTATTTT. This codes for CASSLGAGVIDTQYF. Full variable domain (remainder filled in from reference TRBV14 and TRBJ2-3): EAGVTQFPSHSVIEKGQTVTLRCDPISGHDNLYWYRRVMGKEIKFLLHFVKESKQDESGMPNNRFLAERTGGTYSTLKVQPAELEDSGVYFCASSLGAGVIDTQYFGPGTRLTVL.

The sample holds many counts of this clonotype. The CDR3 nucleotides are TGCAGCGTCCAAGGGATTGTGACAGATACGCAGTATTTT. Its translation is CSVQGIVTDTQYF. The chain joins TRBV29-1 to TRBJ2-3; D is unclear. Trimming stripped 6 bases from V and 3 bases from J, with 13 bases between. Germline V lookup: CDR1 SQVTM, CDR2 ANQGSEA. The CDR3 loop spans 13 amino acids.

This clonotype showed up many times. The rearrangement uses TRBV10-1 and TRBJ2-5; 7 nucleotides line up with TRBD1. Germline V CDR1 and CDR2: WNHNN, SYGVQD (reference sequence). V trimming: 3 bases; J trimming: 5 bases; junction bases outside the gene matches: 12. The CDR3 has 16 amino acids. The CDR3 DNA sequence: TGCGCCAGCAGTGACCGAGACAGGGCCGAAGTGGAGACCCAGTACTTC. Residues: CASSDRDRAEVETQYF.

Many counts were recorded for this clonotype. The rearrangement uses TRBV7-9 and TRBJ1-1; tentatively, D is TRBD1 (6 bases). CDR1 and CDR2 from the germline V gene are SEHNR and FQNEAQ (reference sequence). The CDR3 spans 15 residues. Trimming removed 5 bases from V and 0 bases from J, with 13 bases in between. As DNA, the CDR3 is TGTGCCAGCAGCGCAACACAGGGCGTGAACACTGAAGCTTTCTTT. Protein sequence: CASSATQGVNTEAFF. The entire variable domain, with the rest obtained from reference TRBV7-9 and TRBJ1-1, is as follows: DTGVSQNPRHKITKRGQNVTFRCDPISEHNRLYWYRQTLGQGPEFLTYFQNEAQLEKSRLLSDRFSAERPKGSFSTLEIQRTEQGDSAMYLCASSATQGVNTEAFFGQGTRLTVV.

This clonotype was observed many times. V is TRBV7-2 and J is TRBJ2-5; no clear D gene. V dropped 5 bases and J dropped 5 bases, with 15 bases sitting between them. This CDR3 contains 14 residues. Germline V gene lookup returns CDR1 SGHTA and CDR2 FQGNSA. CDR3 sequence: CASSRDWGSETQYF. The CDR3 bases are TGTGCCAGCAGCCGAGACTGGGGTTCTGAGACCCAGTACTTC.

This clonotype was seen ten or more times. This rearrangement joins TRBV20-1 to TRBJ1-2; no reliable D call. Deletions cut 0 bases from V and 0 bases from J, with 14 bases between. CDR1 and CDR2 from the germline V gene are DFQATT and SNEGSKA (reference sequence). There are 16 residues in the CDR3. CDR3 sequence reads: CSARDLGPQANYGYTF. The CDR3 DNA follows: TGCAGTGCTAGAGACCTCGGGCCGCAAGCTAACTATGGCTACACCTTC.

This clonotype was detected ten times or more. V usage is TRBV2 and J usage is TRBJ2-3; 10 bases line up with TRBD1. CDR3 length equals 15 residues. Looked up from germline, CDR1 is SNHLY and CDR2 is FYNNEI. V lost 6 bases and J lost 2; bases outside the gene matches: 5. The CDR3 nucleotides are TGTGCCAGCAGCGGACAGGGGGAGACCACAGATACGCAGTATTTT. This translates into CASSGQGETTDTQYF.

In this sample, this clonotype turned up many times. This rearrangement joins TRBV5-1 to TRBJ2-7; D is possibly TRBD2 (6 bases). V dropped 6 bases and J dropped 5 bases, with 15 bases sitting between them. The CDR3 runs 13 residues. Germline CDR1 and CDR2: SGHRS and YFSETQ. The CDR3 region is CASTRGGVNEQYF. The CDR3 DNA sequence: TGCGCCAGCACTCGTGGAGGGGTAAACGAGCAGTACTTC. Complete variable domain (other parts from reference TRBV5-1 and TRBJ2-7): KAGVTQTPRYLIKTRGQQVTLSCSPISGHRSVSWYQQTPGQGLQFLFEYFSETQRNKGNFPGRFSGRQFSNSRSEMNVSTLELGDSALYLCASTRGGVNEQYFGPGTRLTVT.